The sequence of this TCR beta chain was determined in a study of HIV-infected patients and healthy controls. In germline, CDR1 is ENHRY, CDR2 SYGVKD. Deletions cut 4 bases from V and 8 bases from J, with 14 bases between. The CDR3 length is 13 residues. cDNA was made from 500 ng RNA using alpha and beta constant primers. Using multiplexing indices, alpha and beta chain libraries were generated apart by chain-specific third strand synthesis. In TCRdb, the 5' RACE reads were re-called with MiXCR into one record per CDR3 protein. The sample shows around 8,800 distinct CDR3 sequences, 7.3% of them seen only once. All unsorted peripheral T cells were captured because whole blood was used without fractionation.

This clonotype was obtained from an adult with HIV infection. Sequencing was performed on blood, taken before antiretroviral therapy. The rearrangement joins TRBV10-3 to TRBJ1-2; the D is unclear. CDR3 amino acids: CAISVGIGEGYTF. CDR3 nucleotide sequence: TGTGCCATCAGTGTCGGGATAGGCGAAGGCTACACCTTC.